This paragraph covers one T cell receptor beta chain sequence. The sample originates from a study of blood T cells in healthy people across ages. CDR3 length: 13 amino acids. Germline V gene data show CDR1 as SNHLY and CDR2 as FYNNEI. V lost 2 bases and J 4 bases, leaving 5 bases between the germline ends. A second 7 to 11 cycle PCR used barcoded and J-beta primers. TCRdb reanalysed the 5' RACE reads using MiXCR and keeps one entry per CDR3 protein. The sample carries 2 million or so distinct CDR3 sequences, roughly 49% recorded once. The receptor was derived from a woman aged 40 to 49 in good health. The chain combines TRBV2 with TRBJ2-2; the D is unclear. Sequenced sample: blood. The CDR3 protein is CASSEFRTGELFF. For the CDR3, the DNA is TGTGCCAGCAGTGAATTTCGCACCGGGGAGCTGTTTTTT. Filled out from reference TRBV2 and TRBJ2-2, the complete variable domain reads EPEVTQTPSHQVTQMGQEVILRCVPISNHLYFYWYRQILGQKVEFLVSFYNNEISEKSEIFDDQFSVERPDGSNFTLKIRSTKLEDSAMYFCASSEFRTGELFFGEGSRLTVL.